What follows are 18 T cell receptor beta chains derived from one specimen sequenced in a study of blood T cells in healthy people across ages. It was with a sample-barcoded 5' primer and a J-beta primer mix that a second PCR of about 6 to 12 cycles was run. Each CDR3 protein gets one entry after TCRdb re-called the 5' RACE reads with MiXCR. The table lists around 870,000 distinct CDR3 sequences, less than 35% of them singletons, with around 16% in the top ten. The sample taken for sequencing was blood. These receptors were obtained from a woman aged 80 or older in good health.

In its sample, this clonotype was seen many times. The gene calls are TRBV11-2 and TRBJ2-5; D is uncertain. Trimming shortened V by 2 bases and J by 2 bases, and 12 bases separated the two germline ends. The CDR3 is made up of 15 amino acids. The germline CDR1 and CDR2 sequences are SGHAT and FQNNGV. For the CDR3, the DNA is TGTGCCAGCAGCTTATCGGACGGCATGCAAGAGACCCAGTACTTC. Translating gives CASSLSDGMQETQYF. Based on the CDR3 plus reference TRBV11-2 and TRBJ2-5, the full variable domain is EAGVAQSPRYKIIEKRQSVAFWCNPISGHATLYWYQQILGQGPKLLIQFQNNGVVDDSQLPKDRFSAERLKGVDSTLKIQPAKLEDSAVYLCASSLSDGMQETQYFGPGTRLLVL.

This clonotype was seen repeatedly, ten times or more. The rearrangement links TRBV20-1 to TRBJ2-3; the D call may be TRBD1 or TRBD2 (5 bases each). Trimming shortened V by 0 bases and J by 0 bases, and 7 bases separated the two germline ends. Germline V gene sequence: CDR1 DFQATT, CDR2 SNEGSKA (reference sequence). The CDR3 is made up of 14 amino acids. The CDR3 sequence is CSAREGVSTDTQYF. In nucleotides, the CDR3 is TGCAGTGCTAGAGAGGGGGTTAGCACAGATACGCAGTATTTT.

The rearrangement joins TRBV12-3 or TRBV12-4 to TRBJ2-1; 9 nucleotides agree with TRBD2. The junction had 3 bases not matched to a gene; V was cut back by 0 bases and J by 6 bases. The CDR3 totals 15 residues. The CDR3 reads CASSLAGLASNEQFF. CDR3 DNA: TGTGCCAGCAGTTTAGCGGGACTAGCATCCAATGAGCAGTTCTTC.

This clonotype was observed a handful of times. The junction differs from germline at one of its ends, possibly a read error. This chain uses TRBV3-1 with TRBJ1-6; no clear D gene. CDR3 length equals 14 residues. Germline V gene sequence: CDR1 LGHDT, CDR2 YNNKEL (reference sequence). The CDR3 loop reads CASGHGQKNSPPHF. The CDR3 region has the DNA TGTGCCAGCGGGCATGGGCAGAAGAATTCACCCCCCCACTTT. The complete variable domain, with remaining parts taken from reference TRBV3-1 and TRBJ1-6, reads DTAVSQTPKYLVTQMGNDKSIKCEQNLGHDTMYWYKQDSKKFLKIMFSYNNKELIINETVPNRFSPKSPDKAHLNLHINSLELGDSAVYFCASGHGQKNSPPHFGNGTRLTVT.

This clonotype was seen ten or more times. The genes are TRBV5-5 and TRBJ2-1; TRBD2 might be the D (7 bases). Looked up from germline, CDR1 is SGHKS and CDR2 is YYEKEE (reference sequence). The CDR3 is 15 residues long. The ends were cut back, 0 bases at V and 8 bases at J, with 15 bases in the middle. This CDR3 reads CASSLGGGRFDEQFF. CDR3 bases: TGTGCCAGCAGCTTGGGCGGGGGCCGTTTCGATGAGCAGTTCTTC.

To note about this clonotype: It may be a read error: a sequence one base away is much more abundant. The rearrangement links TRBV9 to TRBJ2-1; D is perhaps TRBD1 or TRBD2 (6 bases each). Trimming removed 8 bases at V and 13 bases at J, with 22 bases between. CDR3 size: 13 residues. The V gene's germline CDR1 is SGDLS and CDR2 YYNGEE. The CDR3 sequence: CASNREAGETQFF. The CDR3 DNA reads TGTGCCAGTAACAGGGAGGCTGGGGAGACCCAGTTCTTC.

The rearrangement links TRBV28 to TRBJ2-1; TRBD2 agrees at 11 bases. Losses at the gene ends were 10 bases for V and 2 bases for J; bases not matched to a gene: 7. There are 15 residues in the CDR3. CDR1 and CDR2 (germline): MDHEN, SYDVKM. CDR3 in amino acids: CATVTSGGPYNEQFF. Written as DNA, the CDR3 is TGTGCCACCGTTACTAGCGGGGGTCCCTACAATGAGCAGTTCTTC.

This clonotype was seen more than once but under ten times. V usage is TRBV6-1 and J usage is TRBJ1-1; no definite D call. Looked up from germline, CDR1 is MNHNS and CDR2 is SASEGT. CDR3 length equals 13 residues. V gave up 5 bases and J gave up 3 bases, with 10 bases separating them. CDR3 in amino acids: CASSFARDTEAFF. In nucleotides, the CDR3 is TGTGCCAGCAGTTTCGCACGGGACACTGAAGCTTTCTTT.

This clonotype was seen only a few times. The V call is TRBV6-6, the J call TRBJ2-1; 8 positions match TRBD1. CDR1 and CDR2 (germline): MNHNY, SVGAGI (reference sequence). The CDR3 contains 17 residues. J lost 8 bases, V lost 6 bases, and 18 bases had no gene match. The CDR3 reads CASSPQDGTGLRDEQFF. In DNA form, the CDR3 reads TGTGCCAGCAGCCCGCAGGACGGGACAGGCCTTAGGGATGAGCAGTTCTTC.

The rearrangement uses TRBV19 and TRBJ2-5; the D gene is possibly TRBD1 (8 bases). This CDR3 region has 17 residues. V was cut by 4 bases and J by 3 bases, with 21 bases left in between. Germline values: CDR1 LNHDA, CDR2 SQIVND (reference sequence). CDR3 sequence: CASSSLAGQGGEETQYF. For the CDR3, the DNA is TGTGCCAGTAGTAGTTTGGCCGGACAGGGAGGGGAAGAGACCCAGTACTTC.

With respect to this clonotype: This may be a read error, as it is one base from a much larger clone. The gene calls are TRBV10-2 and TRBJ2-1; TRBD1 agrees at 9 bases. Unmatched junction bases numbered 15, after V lost 11 bases and J lost 7 bases. This CDR3 region has 15 residues. Germline V lookup: CDR1 WSHSY, CDR2 SAAADI. In DNA, the CDR3 is TGCGCCGGCAATACTCCGGGACAGGGCTTAAATGAGCAGTTCTTC. Translation: CAGNTPGQGLNEQFF.

This clonotype has a count of ten or more. The chain links TRBV10-3 to TRBJ2-1; D is possibly TRBD2 (6 bases). V shed 8 bases and J shed 5 bases, with 16 bases lying between them. Germline CDR1 ENHRY, CDR2 SYGVKD. This CDR3 region has 14 residues. DNA of the CDR3: TGTGCCATCGGGCCTCAGGAGGGTAACAATGAGCAGTTCTTC. As protein: CAIGPQEGNNEQFF.

The V and J genes are TRBV28 and TRBJ1-5, with TRBD1 as a possible D gene (5 bases). V lost 6 bases to trimming and J lost 3 bases, with 12 bases between them. The germline V gene has CDR1 MDHEN and CDR2 SYDVKM. CDR3 length equals 14 residues. DNA of the CDR3: TGTGCCAGCAGGTTAATGGGGGTCAATCAGCCCCAGCATTTT. It is translated as CASRLMGVNQPQHF.

A word on this clonotype: This may be a read error, as it is one base from a much larger clone. This chain joins TRBV6-6 and TRBJ1-5; maybe TRBD1 (5 bases). V was shortened by 2 bases and J by 1 base, with 12 bases between the two germline ends. There are 16 residues in the CDR3. Germline assignment: CDR1 MNHNY and CDR2 SVGAGI (reference sequence). The CDR3 DNA sequence: TGTGCCAGCAGTTACCGGCAGAGGGGAAGCAATCAGCCCCAGCATTTT. Its protein is CASSYRQRGSNQPQHF.

Ten or more counts support this clonotype. The V call is TRBV7-9, the J call TRBJ2-7; no reliable D call. Germline V lookup: CDR1 SEHNR, CDR2 FQNEAQ (reference sequence). The V end lost 5 bases, the J end lost 1 base, and 15 bases lay between the germline ends. This CDR3 is built from 15 residues. The CDR3 DNA reads as TGTGCCAGCAGCCCAAGGTTGGCAAATTCCTACGAGCAGTACTTC. Its translation is CASSPRLANSYEQYF.

In its sample, this clonotype was seen many times. The rearrangement joins TRBV7-9 to TRBJ2-1; 8 nucleotides align to TRBD2. Germline CDR1 SEHNR, CDR2 FQNEAQ (reference sequence). Trimming removed 5 bases from V and 5 bases from J; junction bases left unmatched: 11. This CDR3 spans 16 amino acids. The DNA of the CDR3 is TGTGCCAGCAGCCCTCCCGGGCGGGGGGTCGACAATGAGCAGTTCTTC. Its translation is CASSPPGRGVDNEQFF.

This clonotype was seen a few times. Possible read error: a much larger clone is one base away. V usage is TRBV20-1 and J usage is TRBJ2-5, with 7 nucleotides matching TRBD2. Losses at the gene ends were 4 bases for V and 11 bases for J; bases not matched to a gene: 10. Germline V gene lookup returns CDR1 DFQATT and CDR2 SNEGSKA (reference sequence). The CDR3 is 12 amino acids. The CDR3 sequence: CSAMGGGDEQYF. The CDR3 nucleotides read TGCAGTGCTATGGGGGGAGGGGATGAGCAGTACTTC.

Notes on this clonotype: This could be a read error, since a much larger clone is one nucleotide away. The chain is built from TRBV20-1 and TRBJ1-1, with D unclear. The V end lost 3 bases, the J end lost 4 bases, and 6 bases lay between the germline ends. The CDR3 runs to 11 residues. Per germline, CDR1 DFQATT and CDR2 SNEGSKA (reference sequence). In DNA form, the CDR3 reads TGCAGTGCTAGTAGGTGCACTGAAGCTTTCTTT. Its translation is CSASRCTEAFF.